The clone carrying this T cell receptor (beta chain) has only one observation. What it recognizes is unknown. A read error may be the cause here, since a much bigger clone is one base away. Using RNA template, CDR3s of TCR alpha and beta were amplified with iRepertoire arm-PCR. Via MiXCR, TCRdb re-called the multiplex PCR reads, giving one row per CDR3 protein. The sample carries approximately 400,000 distinct CDR3 sequences, 41% recorded once. This sample stems from a study of glioma-infiltrating T cells. Study-wide context: Presurgical dexamethasone in glioma patients lasted six or fewer days. About one million peripheral T cells were targeted at about 4.5- to 10-fold coverage.

The CDR3 has 14 residues. Per the germline V gene, CDR1 is DFQATT and CDR2 is SNEGSKA (reference sequence). Study-wide results and limits: Gliomas, especially low-grade, showed above-expected tissue-blood divergence; non-neoplastic patients showed below. Only very few CDR3 sequences appeared in both tissue and blood.

This TCR derives from a human donor with low-grade glioma or glioblastoma, undergoing nonglioma brain surgery, or in good health (not recorded which). The chain recombines TRBV20-1 with TRBJ1-1; D call uncertain. Sequenced material: glioma tissue, nonneoplastic brain tissue, or PBMCs (not recorded which). The CDR3 DNA reads as TGCAATGCTAGAGTTGTAGGGCGGAACACTGAAGCTTTCTTT. Protein: CNARVVGRNTEAFF.